This TCR beta chain was captured by sequencing in a study of OX40 agonist ivuxolimab in advanced cancers. Regarding the study in general: The costimulatory receptor OX40 (CD134) was targeted by ivuxolimab, a fully human IgG2 agonistic monoclonal antibody. Intravenous ivuxolimab was administered to patients every 2 weeks at six dose levels: 0.01, 0.1, 0.3, 1.5, 3 and 10 mg/kg. Of the approximately 50 dose-escalation patients, hepatocellular carcinoma was present in about 20, melanoma in approximately 15, renal cell carcinoma in 9 and head and neck cancer in 9. In the dose-escalation cohort, roughly 80% of patients were male, and the mean age was approximately 60 years, with a range of about 23 to 85. Patients were allowed to have had prior anti-PD-1, anti-PD-L1 or anti-CTLA-4 therapy, and roughly 40% of the dose-escalation patients had been treated with checkpoint inhibitors. Partial responses occurred in three dose-escalation patients, of whom one had hepatocellular carcinoma and two had cutaneous melanoma. Peripheral TCRbeta sequencing aimed to test whether ivuxolimab altered TCR sequence diversity and caused clonal T-cell expansion. The paper reports the monotherapy dose-escalation portion (N = 52 patients) of the phase I ivuxolimab trial.

The trial excluded patients who had a history of autoimmune disease or who were on systemic immunosuppression. Peripheral blood for TCR sequencing was collected from all dose cohorts at baseline, on cycle 4 day 1, and on cycle 7 day 1. Samples came from an open-label, multicenter, first-in-human phase I dose-escalation trial of ivuxolimab. Adults with locally advanced or metastatic head and neck squamous cell, hepatocellular, melanoma or renal cell carcinoma were enrolled in the trial. Before TCR sequencing, CD4+ and CD8+ T cells were separately sorted from peripheral blood. This clone was observed a few times. Its binding antigen is unknown. No quality values exist for individual bases; no much larger clone is one base distant. The junction shows trimming of 7 bases on V and 1 base on J, plus 12 bases between the germline ends. The germline V gene provides CDR1 SQVTM and CDR2 ANQGSEA. The cysteine opens and the phenylalanine closes a CDR3 of 13 amino acids. Only the CDR3 DNA is retained, 39 bases long and in frame from the first base.

Findings and caveats that apply to the study as a whole: At doses from 0.1 to 3.0 mg/kg, clonal expansion was seen in both CD4+ and CD8+ blood T cells between baseline and week 6. Partial responders in the 0.1-3.0 mg/kg groups had among the lowest normalized peripheral clonal expansion, especially among CD8+ T cells. Low levels of normalized T-cell clonal expansion were also seen in some patients who did not respond. The antigen specificity of the clonally expanded peripheral T cells was not determined. After ivuxolimab, expanded clones were on average more numerous among CD8+ T cells than among CD4+ T cells.

Genomic DNA was extracted from sorted cells for sequencing of the TCRbeta CDR3 region. TCRbeta CDR3 regions were sequenced using the immunoSEQ Assay. TCRdb obtained this table from immuneACCESS and retained in-frame rearrangements with V and J assigned. These tables miss some clones; where compared with another copy, unresolved V genes account for less than half of the shortfall, and the remainder is unexplained. For this sample the table gives tens of thousands of clones, of which 91% were detected only once. Approximately 14% of the sample comes from the top ten. The sample in question was CD4+ or CD8+ T cells sorted from blood, obtained in a trial of the OX40 agonist ivuxolimab. Recombination connected TRBV29-1 to TRBJ2-3; the D element could tentatively be TRBD1 or TRBD2, as 6 bases agree for each. This sequence originates from an adult with an advanced solid tumor such as melanoma, head and neck, liver or kidney cancer. The CDR3 region has the sequence CSGGDTGTDTQYF. The sequenced DNA is TGCAGCGGGGGGGACACTGGCACAGATACGCAGTATTTT.